A single sample is the source of the 20 T cell receptor beta chains below, sequenced in a study of blood T cells in healthy people across ages. A J-beta primer mix and a sample-barcoded 5' primer were used in a second PCR of roughly 6 to 11 cycles. In TCRdb, the 5' RACE reads were re-called with MiXCR into one record per CDR3 protein. The table includes 550,000 to 600,000 distinct CDR3 sequences, 45% to 55% detected once. The sequenced material came from blood. These TCRs come from a man at least 80 years old in good health.

This clonotype has a handful of counts. The V gene is TRBV6-5, the J gene TRBJ2-5; the D gene is possibly TRBD2 (6 bases). Germline V gene sequence: CDR1 MNHEY, CDR2 SVGAGI. The CDR3 has 14 amino acids. V gave up 6 bases and J gave up 1 base, with 12 bases separating them. The CDR3 here is CASSRLGPQETQYF. The CDR3 DNA follows: TGTGCCAGCAGCCGACTAGGCCCCCAAGAGACCCAGTACTTC.

This clonotype was recorded a few times. The chain recombines TRBV9 with TRBJ2-7; D possibly corresponds to TRBD2 (5 bases). CDR1 and CDR2 (germline): SGDLS, YYNGEE. V lost 2 bases and J lost 7, with 10 bases in between. The CDR3 length is 12 residues. CDR3 amino acids: CASSVGVGEQYF. CDR3 sequence (DNA): TGTGCCAGCAGCGTCGGGGTTGGGGAGCAGTACTTC. The full variable domain, rest sourced from reference TRBV9 and TRBJ2-7, is DSGVTQTPKHLITATGQRVTLRCSPRSGDLSVYWYQQSLDQGLQFLIQYYNGEERAKGNILERFSAQQFPDLHSELNLSSLELGDSALYFCASSVGVGEQYFGPGTRLTVT.

Turning to this clonotype: This may arise from a read error, as a much more abundant clone is one base away. The rearrangement links TRBV6-5 to TRBJ2-3; possibly TRBD2 for D (5 bases). The CDR3 consists of 13 residues. Trimming stripped 10 bases from V and 3 bases from J, with 14 bases between. The germline V gene encodes CDR1 MNHEY and CDR2 SVGAGI. The CDR3 spells CAIRRSGTDTQYF. The CDR3 nucleotides read TGTGCCATCAGACGCTCGGGGACAGATACGCAGTATTTT.

This clonotype showed up just a few times. The chain combines TRBV20-1 with TRBJ2-5; TRBD2 aligns across 8 bases. CDR1 is DFQATT and CDR2 is SNEGSKA in the germline V gene (reference sequence). The CDR3 runs to 15 residues. After removal of 6 bases from V and 1 base from J, the junction contained 10 bases not matched to a gene. CDR3 region: CSATRGLVAQETQYF. The CDR3 nucleotides read TGCAGTGCCACGAGGGGACTAGTGGCCCAAGAGACCCAGTACTTC.

The chain recombines TRBV11-1 with TRBJ1-2, with 8 bases lining up with TRBD1. J gave up 7 bases and V 1 base, and 8 bases lay outside the gene matches. Germline loops: CDR1 SGHAT, CDR2 FQDESV (reference sequence). The CDR3 runs to 15 residues. The CDR3 sequence: CASSLDRTGYLGYTF. In DNA form, the CDR3 reads TGTGCCAGCAGCTTAGACCGGACAGGGTATCTTGGCTACACCTTC.

The genes are TRBV24-1 and TRBJ2-3; the match to TRBD2 covers 13 bases. Unmatched junction bases numbered 6, after V lost 5 bases and J lost 2 bases. CDR3 length equals 17 residues. CDR1 is KGHDR and CDR2 is SFDVKD in the germline V gene. The CDR3 loop reads CATSGPGLAGATDTQYF. The CDR3 DNA follows: TGTGCCACCAGTGGCCCAGGACTAGCGGGAGCCACAGATACGCAGTATTTT.

The chain uses TRBV11-3 and TRBJ2-1, with 8 bases fitting TRBD1. Germline trimming cut 10 bases from V and 8 bases from J; bases unmatched to any gene: 10. The CDR3 length is 13 residues. The germline V gene encodes CDR1 SGHNT and CDR2 YENEEA. As DNA, the CDR3 is TGTGCCACATCTGGACAGGGCGGAGATGAGCAGTTCTTC. Protein product: CATSGQGGDEQFF.

This clonotype was recorded at least ten times. This chain links TRBV6-5 with TRBJ2-7; 10 bases are a match to TRBD1. The CDR3 is 14 residues long. Germline V gene lookup returns CDR1 MNHEY and CDR2 SVGAGI. V was pared by 2 bases and J by 7 bases, with 5 bases of the junction left unmatched. CDR3 nucleotides: TGTGCCAGCAGTTACGGGACAGGGGCCTTTGAGCAGTACTTC. It encodes CASSYGTGAFEQYF.

This clonotype was recorded many times. The V and J genes are TRBV10-3 and TRBJ2-4; D tentatively reads TRBD1 or TRBD2 (5 bases each). CDR1 ENHRY and CDR2 SYGVKD come from the germline V gene. V shed 4 bases and J shed 7 bases, with 11 bases lying between them. The CDR3 has 13 amino acids. The CDR3 is CAISVGVRNIQYF. DNA of the CDR3: TGTGCCATCAGTGTGGGGGTAAGGAACATTCAGTACTTC.

Details on this clonotype: A much larger clonotype is one base distant, so this may be a read error. The gene calls are TRBV7-9 and TRBJ1-1; the match to TRBD1 covers 8 bases. Trimming removed 5 bases from V and 4 bases from J; junction bases left unmatched: 6. This CDR3 comprises 14 residues. Germline-derived CDR1 and CDR2 are SEHNR and FQNEAQ (reference sequence). CDR3 protein: CASSVQGGGTEAFF. The CDR3, as DNA: TGTGCCAGCAGCGTACAGGGGGGGGGCACTGAAGCTTTCTTT.

The gene calls are TRBV25-1 and TRBJ2-1; 8 bases fit TRBD1. V gave up 5 bases and J gave up 3 bases; unmatched junction bases: 12. Per the germline V gene, CDR1 is MGHDK and CDR2 is SYGVNS. The CDR3 covers 17 residues. CDR3 protein: CASSMSLGTGFYNEQFF. The CDR3 DNA is TGTGCCAGCAGTATGTCCCTCGGGACAGGATTCTACAATGAGCAGTTCTTC.

Only a few counts were recorded for this clonotype. The rearrangement joins TRBV20-1 to TRBJ2-3, with D hard to call. The CDR3 runs 12 residues. Per the germline V gene, CDR1 is DFQATT and CDR2 is SNEGSKA (reference sequence). V dropped 7 bases and J dropped 4 bases, with 12 bases sitting between them. CDR3 sequence reads: CSVKVDPDTQYF. The CDR3 DNA reads TGCAGTGTAAAGGTCGATCCAGATACGCAGTATTTT.

This clonotype was seen a few times. This chain joins TRBV7-9 and TRBJ2-7; the D is unclear. V gave up 5 bases and J gave up 4 bases, with 12 bases separating them. Germline V gene lookup returns CDR1 SEHNR and CDR2 FQNEAQ (reference sequence). This CDR3 has 13 amino acids. The CDR3 is CASSRPEIYEQYF. The DNA of the CDR3 is TGTGCCAGCAGCCGGCCCGAGATTTACGAGCAGTACTTC.

This chain uses TRBV15 with TRBJ2-1; weak D call: TRBD1 (5 bases). CDR3 length: 14 amino acids. V dropped 2 bases and J dropped 9 bases, with 14 bases sitting between them. The germline V gene has CDR1 LNHNV and CDR2 YYDKDF (reference sequence). This CDR3 is CATSRTKGIFEQFF. The CDR3 DNA follows: TGTGCCACCAGCAGAACAAAGGGGATCTTTGAGCAGTTCTTC.

The CDR3 loop is CASSQDDGTDYEQYF. The CDR3 nucleotides are TGCGCCAGCAGCCAAGATGACGGGACAGACTACGAGCAGTACTTC. V usage is TRBV4-3 and J usage is TRBJ2-7; 7 nucleotides match TRBD1. V was clipped by 0 bases and J by 3 bases; unmatched bases: 5. Germline V CDR1 and CDR2: LGHNA, YSLEER. This CDR3 has 15 residues.

This sequence joins TRBV11-2 and TRBJ2-1; 12 bases match TRBD2. Germline trimming cut 1 base from V and 0 bases from J; bases unmatched to any gene: 10. Germline CDR1 and CDR2: SGHAT and FQNNGV. This CDR3 contains 20 residues. The chain's CDR3 is CASSLAAGLAGLGSYNEQFF. CDR3 DNA: TGTGCCAGCAGCTTAGCGGCGGGACTAGCGGGCCTCGGCTCCTACAATGAGCAGTTCTTC.

V and J are TRBV27 and TRBJ1-5; D unclear. The CDR3 is made up of 15 amino acids. The germline gives CDR1 MNHEY, CDR2 SMNVEV (reference sequence). V dropped 7 bases and J dropped 0 bases, with 13 bases sitting between them. In nucleotides, the CDR3 is TGTGCCAGCAAGGTTGGGGTGGATAGCAATCAGCCCCAGCATTTT. It is translated as CASKVGVDSNQPQHF.

The rearrangement links TRBV5-1 to TRBJ1-1; a weak D match, TRBD1 (6 bases). Trimming took off 4 bases at V and 4 bases at J, with 11 bases between the two ends. CDR1 and CDR2 (germline): SGHRS, YFSETQ. The CDR3 is 13 residues long. As DNA, the CDR3 is TGCGCCAGCAGCGTGAGAGGGGGCACTGAAGCTTTCTTT. Protein: CASSVRGGTEAFF.

The chain couples TRBV14 to TRBJ2-1; D may be TRBD2 (6 bases). The V and J ends lost 3 bases and 2 bases respectively, with 14 bases between them. In germline, CDR1 is SGHDN, CDR2 FVKESK. CDR3 length: 16 residues. In DNA, the CDR3 is TGTGCCAGCAGCCATGGAGCGGGTCGCGCCTACAATGAGCAGTTCTTC. Its protein is CASSHGAGRAYNEQFF.

This clonotype was found a few times. The J gene is TRBJ2-6, the V gene TRBV7-9; 13 nucleotides line up with TRBD2. Germline lookup yields CDR1 SEHNR and CDR2 FQNEAQ (reference sequence). The CDR3 totals 20 residues. Trimming removed 5 bases from V and 1 base from J; junction bases left unmatched: 11. In DNA, the CDR3 is TGTGCCAGCAGCCAAACTAGCGGGAGGGCCCTTGATTCTGGGGCCAACGTCCTGACTTTC. Translating it yields CASSQTSGRALDSGANVLTF.